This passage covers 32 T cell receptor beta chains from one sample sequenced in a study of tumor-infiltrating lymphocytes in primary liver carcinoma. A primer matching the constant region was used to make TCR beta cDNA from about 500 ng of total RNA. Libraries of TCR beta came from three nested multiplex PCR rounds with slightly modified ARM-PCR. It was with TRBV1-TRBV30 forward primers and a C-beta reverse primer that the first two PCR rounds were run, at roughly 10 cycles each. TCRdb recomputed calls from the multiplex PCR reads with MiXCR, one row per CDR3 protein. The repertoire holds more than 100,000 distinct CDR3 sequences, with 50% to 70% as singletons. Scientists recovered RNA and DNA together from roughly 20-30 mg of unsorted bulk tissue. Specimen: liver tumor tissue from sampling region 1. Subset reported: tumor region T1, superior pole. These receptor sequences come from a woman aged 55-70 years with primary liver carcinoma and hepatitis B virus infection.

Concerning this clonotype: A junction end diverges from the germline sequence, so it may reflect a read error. The CDR3 sequence: CASSKDRGTTDMQYF. DNA of the CDR3: TGTGCCAGCAGCAAGGATAGGGGGACCACAGATATGCAGTATTTT. J is TRBJ2-3 and V is TRBV11-2, with D tentatively TRBD1 (6 bases). The CDR3 runs to 15 residues. Looked up from germline, CDR1 is SGHAT and CDR2 is FQNNGV.

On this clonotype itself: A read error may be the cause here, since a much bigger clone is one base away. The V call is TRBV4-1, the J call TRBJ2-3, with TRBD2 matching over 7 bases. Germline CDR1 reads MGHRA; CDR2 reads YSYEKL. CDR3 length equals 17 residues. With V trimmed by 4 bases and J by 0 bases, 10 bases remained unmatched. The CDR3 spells CASSLEGPSGSTDTQYF. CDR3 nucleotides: TGCGCCAGCAGCCTAGAAGGGCCTAGCGGAAGCACAGATACGCAGTATTTT.

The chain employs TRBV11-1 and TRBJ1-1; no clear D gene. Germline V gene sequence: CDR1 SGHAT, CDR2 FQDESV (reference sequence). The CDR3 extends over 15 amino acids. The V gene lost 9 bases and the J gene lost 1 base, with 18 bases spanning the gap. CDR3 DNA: TGTGCCAGTAACTTAGGGCGACTCTCGAACACTGAAGCTTTCTTT. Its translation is CASNLGRLSNTEAFF.

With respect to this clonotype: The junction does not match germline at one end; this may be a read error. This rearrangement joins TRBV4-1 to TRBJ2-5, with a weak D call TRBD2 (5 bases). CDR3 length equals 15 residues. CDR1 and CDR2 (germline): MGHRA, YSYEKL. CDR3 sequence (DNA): TGCGCCAGTAGCCAAGATTTCGGGGATTGGGAGACCCAGTACTTC. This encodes CASSQDFGDWETQYF.

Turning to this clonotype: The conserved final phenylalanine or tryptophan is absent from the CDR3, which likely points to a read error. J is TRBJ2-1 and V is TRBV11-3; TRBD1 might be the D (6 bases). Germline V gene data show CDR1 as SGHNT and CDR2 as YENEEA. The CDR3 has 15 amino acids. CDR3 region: CASSLGDTAYIEQFL. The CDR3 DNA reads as TGTGCCAGCAGTTTGGGGGACACAGCCTACATTGAGCAGTTCCTC.

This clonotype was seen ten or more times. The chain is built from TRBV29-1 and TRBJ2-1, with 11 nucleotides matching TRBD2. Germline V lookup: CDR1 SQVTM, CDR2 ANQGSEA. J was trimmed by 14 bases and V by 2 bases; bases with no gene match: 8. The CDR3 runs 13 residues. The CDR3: CSVELAGGRYKFF. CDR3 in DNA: TGCAGCGTTGAACTAGCGGGAGGCCGCTACAAGTTCTTC.

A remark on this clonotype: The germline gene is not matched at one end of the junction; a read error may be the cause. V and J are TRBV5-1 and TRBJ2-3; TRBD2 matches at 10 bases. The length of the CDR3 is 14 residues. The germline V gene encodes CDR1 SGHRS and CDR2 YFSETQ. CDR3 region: CVSSSSGGEDTQCF. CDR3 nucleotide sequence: TGCGTCAGCAGCTCGAGCGGGGGGGAGGATACGCAGTGTTTT.

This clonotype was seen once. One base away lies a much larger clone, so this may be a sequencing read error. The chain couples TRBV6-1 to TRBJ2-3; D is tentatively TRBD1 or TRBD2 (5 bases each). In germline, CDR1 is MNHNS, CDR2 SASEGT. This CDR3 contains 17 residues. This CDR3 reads CASSESVGRDPTDAQYF. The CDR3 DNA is TGTGCCAGCAGTGAATCCGTTGGCAGGGACCCCACAGATGCGCAGTATTTT.

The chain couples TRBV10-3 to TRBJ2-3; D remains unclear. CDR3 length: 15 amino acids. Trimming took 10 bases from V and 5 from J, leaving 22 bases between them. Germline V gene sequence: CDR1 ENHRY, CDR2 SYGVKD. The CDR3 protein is CANSMGNRVGDTQYF. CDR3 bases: TGTGCCAACTCGATGGGGAATCGGGTGGGAGATACGCAGTATTTT.

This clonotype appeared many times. The CDR3: CASSAGFTQETQYF. DNA for the CDR3: TGTGCCAGCAGCGCAGGATTCACCCAGGAGACCCAGTACTTC. The chain links TRBV11-2 to TRBJ2-5, with D unresolved. Germline CDR1 is SGHAT and CDR2 is FQNNGV. V lost 5 bases and J lost 5, with 15 bases in between. This CDR3 is 14 amino acids long.

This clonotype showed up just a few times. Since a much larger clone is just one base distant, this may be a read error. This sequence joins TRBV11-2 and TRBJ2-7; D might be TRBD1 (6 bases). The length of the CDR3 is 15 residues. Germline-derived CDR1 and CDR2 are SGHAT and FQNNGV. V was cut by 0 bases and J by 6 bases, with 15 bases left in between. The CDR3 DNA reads TGTGCCAGCAGCTTAGACACCCCGAGGGGGAGCGAGCAGTACTTC. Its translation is CASSLDTPRGSEQYF.

Written as DNA, the CDR3 is TGTGCCAGCAGCTCCCAGGACCTGATGGGGCAGTACTTC. It is translated as CASSSQDLMGQYF. The V call is TRBV7-2, the J call TRBJ2-7; D is uncertain. The V end was cut by 4 bases, the J end by 9 bases, with 16 bases between. CDR1 is SGHTA and CDR2 is FQGNSA in the germline V gene. This CDR3 is 13 amino acids long.

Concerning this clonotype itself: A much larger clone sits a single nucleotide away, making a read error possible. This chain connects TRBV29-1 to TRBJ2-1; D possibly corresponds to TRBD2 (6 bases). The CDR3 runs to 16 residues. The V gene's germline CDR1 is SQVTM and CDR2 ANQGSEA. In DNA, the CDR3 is TGCAGCGTTCCCATGGAGGGCGGGATCTCCTACAATGAGGAGTTCTTC. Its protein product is CSVPMEGGISYNEEFF.

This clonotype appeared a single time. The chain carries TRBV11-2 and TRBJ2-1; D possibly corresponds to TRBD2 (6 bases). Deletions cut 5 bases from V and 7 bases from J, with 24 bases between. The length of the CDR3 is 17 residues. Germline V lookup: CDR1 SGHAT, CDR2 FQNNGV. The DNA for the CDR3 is TGTGCCAGCAGCATTCAGTCGGGACTCCTTAATATGAATGAGCAGTTCTTC. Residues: CASSIQSGLLNMNEQFF.

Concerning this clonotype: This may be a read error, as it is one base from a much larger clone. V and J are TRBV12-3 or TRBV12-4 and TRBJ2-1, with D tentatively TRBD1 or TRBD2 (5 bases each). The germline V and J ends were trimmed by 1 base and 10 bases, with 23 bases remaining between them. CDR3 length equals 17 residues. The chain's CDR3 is CASSLGDEGIWSSEQFF. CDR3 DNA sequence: TGTGCCAGCAGTTTAGGGGACGAGGGGATTTGGTCGAGCGAGCAGTTCTTC.

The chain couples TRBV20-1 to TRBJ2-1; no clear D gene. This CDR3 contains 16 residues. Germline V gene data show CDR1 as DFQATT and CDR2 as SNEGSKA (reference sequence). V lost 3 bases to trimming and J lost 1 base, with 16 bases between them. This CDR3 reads CSASPQARISYNEQFF. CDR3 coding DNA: TGCAGTGCTAGTCCCCAAGCGAGAATTTCCTACAATGAGCAGTTCTTC.

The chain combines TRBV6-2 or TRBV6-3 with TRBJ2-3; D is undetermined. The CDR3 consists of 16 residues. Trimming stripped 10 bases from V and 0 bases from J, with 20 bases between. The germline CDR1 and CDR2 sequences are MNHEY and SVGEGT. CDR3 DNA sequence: TGTGCCAACAGACCCGCCCTAACGGAAAGCACAGATACGCAGTATTTT. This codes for CANRPALTESTDTQYF.

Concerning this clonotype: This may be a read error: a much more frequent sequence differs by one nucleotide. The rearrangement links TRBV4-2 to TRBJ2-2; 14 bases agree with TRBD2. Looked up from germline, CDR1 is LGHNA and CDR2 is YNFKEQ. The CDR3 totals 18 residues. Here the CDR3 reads CASSQTWGLAGVTEELFF. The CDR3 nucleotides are TGTGCCAGCAGCCAAACCTGGGGACTAGCGGGAGTCACCGAGGAGCTGTTTTTT.

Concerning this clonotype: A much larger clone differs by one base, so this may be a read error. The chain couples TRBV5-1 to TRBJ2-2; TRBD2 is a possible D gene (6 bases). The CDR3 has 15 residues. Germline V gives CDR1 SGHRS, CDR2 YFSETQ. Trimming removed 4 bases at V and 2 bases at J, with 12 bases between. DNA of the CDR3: TGCGCCAGCAGCCGGCGGGGCTCTAACACCGGGGAGCTGTTTTTT. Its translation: CASSRRGSNTGELFF. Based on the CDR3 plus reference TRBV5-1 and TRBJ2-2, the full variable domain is KAGVTQTPRYLIKTRGQQVTLSCSPISGHRSVSWYQQTPGQGLQFLFEYFSETQRNKGNFPGRFSGRQFSNSRSEMNVSTLELGDSALYLCASSRRGSNTGELFFGEGSRLTVL.

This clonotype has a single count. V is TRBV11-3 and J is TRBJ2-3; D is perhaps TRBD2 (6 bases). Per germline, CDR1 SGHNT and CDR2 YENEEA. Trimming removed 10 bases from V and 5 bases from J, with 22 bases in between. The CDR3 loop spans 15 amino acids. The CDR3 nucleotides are TGTGCCAACAGTCCCGCCGGAGGGCCCGGAGATACGCAGTATTTT. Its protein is CANSPAGGPGDTQYF. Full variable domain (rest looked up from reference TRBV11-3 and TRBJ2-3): EAGVVQSPRYKIIEKKQPVAFWCNPISGHNTLYWYLQNLGQGPELLIRYENEEAVDDSQLPKDRFSAERLKGVDSTLKIQPAELGDSAVYLCANSPAGGPGDTQYFGPGTRLTVL.

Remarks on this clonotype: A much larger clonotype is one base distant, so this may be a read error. The chain's CDR3 is CASSQEREGVNEQLF. CDR3 DNA sequence: TGTGCCAGCAGCCAAGAACGGGAGGGGGTCAATGAGCAGTTATTC. The chain joins TRBV4-2 to TRBJ2-1, with 8 bases aligning to TRBD2. Germline assignment: CDR1 LGHNA and CDR2 YNFKEQ. This CDR3 spans 15 amino acids.

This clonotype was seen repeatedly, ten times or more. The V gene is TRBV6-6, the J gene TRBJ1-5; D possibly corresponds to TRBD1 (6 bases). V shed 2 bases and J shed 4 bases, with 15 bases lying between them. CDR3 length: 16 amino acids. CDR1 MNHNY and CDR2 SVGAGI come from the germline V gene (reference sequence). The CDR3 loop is CASSYGSFTGNQPQHF. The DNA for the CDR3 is TGTGCCAGCAGTTACGGGTCATTCACAGGGAATCAGCCCCAGCATTTT.

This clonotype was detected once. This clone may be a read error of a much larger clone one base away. CDR3: CASSPTVHDSTPDTHYF. In nucleotides, the CDR3 is TGTGCCAGCAGCCCAACAGTCCACGATAGTACCCCTGATACGCACTATTTT. This sequence joins TRBV7-9 and TRBJ2-3, with D uncertain. This CDR3 spans 17 amino acids. Germline values: CDR1 SEHNR, CDR2 FQNEAQ (reference sequence).

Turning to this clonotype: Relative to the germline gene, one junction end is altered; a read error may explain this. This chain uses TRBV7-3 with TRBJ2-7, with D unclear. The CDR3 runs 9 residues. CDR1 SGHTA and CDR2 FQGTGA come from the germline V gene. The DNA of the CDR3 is TGTGCCAACAGCTCCGGGCAGTACTTC. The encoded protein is CANSSGQYF.

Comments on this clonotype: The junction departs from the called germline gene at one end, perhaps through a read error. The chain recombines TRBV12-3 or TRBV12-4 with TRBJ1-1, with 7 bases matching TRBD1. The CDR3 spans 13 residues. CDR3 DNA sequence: TGTGCCAGCAATTTATTGGGACAGTCGAAGGCTTTCTTT. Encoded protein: CASNLLGQSKAFF.

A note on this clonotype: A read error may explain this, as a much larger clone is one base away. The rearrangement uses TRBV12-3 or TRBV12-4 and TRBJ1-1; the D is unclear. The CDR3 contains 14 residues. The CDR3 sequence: CASNQPSANTESFF. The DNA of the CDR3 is TGTGCCAGCAACCAACCCAGCGCGAACACTGAATCTTTCTTT.

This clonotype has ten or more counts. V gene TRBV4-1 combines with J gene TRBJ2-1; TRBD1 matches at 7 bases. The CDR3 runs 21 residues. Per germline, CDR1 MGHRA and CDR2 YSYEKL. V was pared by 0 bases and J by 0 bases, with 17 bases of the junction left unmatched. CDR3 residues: CASSQERGGPRSFLSYNEQFF. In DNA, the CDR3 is TGCGCCAGCAGCCAAGAGCGAGGGGGCCCACGGAGTTTCCTCTCCTACAATGAGCAGTTCTTC.

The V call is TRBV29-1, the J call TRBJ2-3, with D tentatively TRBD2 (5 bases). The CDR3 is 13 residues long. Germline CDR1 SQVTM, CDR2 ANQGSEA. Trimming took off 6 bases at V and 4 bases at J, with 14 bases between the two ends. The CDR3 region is CSVMRRNADTQYF. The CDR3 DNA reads TGCAGCGTGATGCGGAGGAACGCAGATACGCAGTATTTT.

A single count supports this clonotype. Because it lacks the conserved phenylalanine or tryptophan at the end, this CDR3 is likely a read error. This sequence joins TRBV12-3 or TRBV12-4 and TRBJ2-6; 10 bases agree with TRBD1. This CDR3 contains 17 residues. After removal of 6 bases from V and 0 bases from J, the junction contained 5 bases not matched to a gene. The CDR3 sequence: CASSPGQGISGANVLTL. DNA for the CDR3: TGTGCCAGCAGCCCGGGACAGGGGATCTCTGGGGCCAACGTCCTGACTCTC.

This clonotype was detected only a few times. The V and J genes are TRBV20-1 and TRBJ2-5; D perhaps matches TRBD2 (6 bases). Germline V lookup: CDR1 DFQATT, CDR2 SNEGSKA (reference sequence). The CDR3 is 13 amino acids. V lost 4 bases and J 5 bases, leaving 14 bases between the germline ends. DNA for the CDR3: TGCAGTGCTACGGGACTCACTTTGGAGACCCAGTACTTC. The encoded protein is CSATGLTLETQYF.

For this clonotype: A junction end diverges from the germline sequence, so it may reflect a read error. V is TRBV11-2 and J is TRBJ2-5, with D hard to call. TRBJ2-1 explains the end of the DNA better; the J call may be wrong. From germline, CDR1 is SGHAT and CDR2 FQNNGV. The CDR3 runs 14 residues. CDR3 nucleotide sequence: TGTCCCAGCAGCTTAGGCTGGAGAAACAATCAGCAGTTCTTC. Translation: CPSSLGWRNNQQFF.

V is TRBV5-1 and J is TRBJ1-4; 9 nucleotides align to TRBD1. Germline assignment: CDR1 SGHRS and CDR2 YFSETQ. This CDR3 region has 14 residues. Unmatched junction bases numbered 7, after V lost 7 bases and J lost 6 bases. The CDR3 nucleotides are TGCGCCAGCCAGCGGGGGACAGGGTATGAAAAACTGTTTTTT. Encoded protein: CASQRGTGYEKLFF.